This T cell receptor beta chain was found in a study of PD-1 blockade in classical Hodgkin lymphoma. Method: immunoSEQ multiplex PCR; TCRdb's copy keeps in-frame clones and lacks some. The top ten hold 3% to 3.5% of the sample, which has fewer than 45,000 clones, around two thirds seen once. The CDR3 is 15 residues long. Germline V gene sequence: CDR1 MDHEN, CDR2 SYDVKM. With 3 bases removed from V and 3 bases from J, the gap between germline ends came to 12 bases. The sample's time point: cycle 4 day 1 (C4D1), after more than five weeks of nivolumab. In every patient, relapse followed autologous stem cell transplantation, while exposure to brentuximab vedotin differed.

The chain links TRBV28 to TRBJ1-3, with D maybe TRBD1 (6 bases). The clonotype comes from a human donor with classical Hodgkin lymphoma. The sample in question was peripheral blood mononuclear cells (PBMCs), obtained before the fourth cycle of nivolumab. The CDR3 is CASSFRGASGNTIYF. The CDR3 region has the DNA TGTGCCAGCAGTTTTCGGGGGGCAAGTGGAAACACCATATATTTT.